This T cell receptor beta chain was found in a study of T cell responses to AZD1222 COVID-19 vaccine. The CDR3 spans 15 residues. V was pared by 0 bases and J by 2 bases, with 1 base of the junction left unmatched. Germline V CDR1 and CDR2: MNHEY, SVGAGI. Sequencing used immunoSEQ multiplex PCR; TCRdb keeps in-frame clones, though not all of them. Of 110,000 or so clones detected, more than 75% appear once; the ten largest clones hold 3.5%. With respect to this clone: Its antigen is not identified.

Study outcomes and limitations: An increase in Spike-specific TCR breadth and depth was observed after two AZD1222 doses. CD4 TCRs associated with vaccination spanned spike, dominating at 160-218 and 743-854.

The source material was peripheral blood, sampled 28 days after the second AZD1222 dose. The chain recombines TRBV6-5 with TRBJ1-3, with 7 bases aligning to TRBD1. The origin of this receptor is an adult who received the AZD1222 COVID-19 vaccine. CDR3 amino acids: CASSYSTGTGNTIYF. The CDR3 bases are TGTGCCAGCAGTTACTCGACAGGGACTGGAAACACCATATATTTT.